These 10 T cell receptor beta chains were all obtained from the same sample, sequenced in a study of CD8+ T cells in alopecia areata. Reverse transcription of extracted RNA yielded cDNA, which provided the sequencing template. Assay used: immunoSEQ multiplex PCR; TCRdb lists only in-frame clones, some missing. The sample gives 150,000 to 200,000 clones, 50% to 60% of which show up once; over 12% is in the top ten. This material consisted of CD4+ T cells sorted from blood, taken at week 0. Receptors originate from a human donor with alopecia areata.

The chain employs TRBV29-1 and TRBJ1-3; maybe TRBD1 (6 bases). Germline V gene sequence: CDR1 SQVTM, CDR2 ANQGSEA. V lost 7 bases to trimming and J lost 4 bases, with 11 bases between them. The CDR3 has 12 amino acids. The CDR3 nucleotides read TGCAGCGCCTCGACAGGCGGAAACACCATATATTTT. This codes for CSASTGGNTIYF.

The chain is built from TRBV4-1 and TRBJ2-7; 7 positions match TRBD1. Germline CDR1 is MGHRA and CDR2 is YSYEKL. This CDR3 region has 16 residues. Trimming cost V 1 base and J 1 base; bases outside gene matches: 7. The CDR3: CASSQGTGATSYEQYF. The DNA for the CDR3 is TGCGCCAGCAGCCAAGGTACAGGGGCGACTTCCTACGAGCAGTACTTC.

The chain is built from TRBV2 and TRBJ2-5; no clear D gene. V was shortened by 3 bases and J by 5 bases, with 4 bases between the two germline ends. CDR3 size: 11 residues. Germline values: CDR1 SNHLY, CDR2 FYNNEI. Here the CDR3 reads CASSDPETQYF. The DNA of the CDR3 is TGTGCCAGCAGTGACCCCGAGACCCAGTACTTC.

This clone appeared a few times. V usage is TRBV29-1 and J usage is TRBJ1-5; D might be TRBD1 (6 bases). Germline lookup yields CDR1 SQVTM and CDR2 ANQGSEA. The CDR3 covers 12 residues. Trimming shortened V by 5 bases and J by 7 bases, and 12 bases separated the two germline ends. The CDR3 spells CSVSQGGQPQHF. CDR3 coding DNA: TGCAGCGTTTCACAGGGTGGACAGCCCCAGCATTTT.

This clone was counted between two and nine times. The rearrangement uses TRBV29-1 and TRBJ2-5, with D possibly being TRBD1 or TRBD2 (5 bases each). The germline V gene has CDR1 SQVTM and CDR2 ANQGSEA. The ends were cut back, 7 bases at V and 4 bases at J, with 10 bases in the middle. The CDR3 is made up of 11 amino acids. CDR3 residues: CSGVGTETQYF. CDR3 nucleotides: TGCAGCGGCGTGGGGACAGAGACCCAGTACTTC.

The chain recombines TRBV19 with TRBJ1-2, with D uncertain. Germline assignment: CDR1 LNHDA and CDR2 SQIVND (reference sequence). The CDR3 covers 12 residues. Trimming stripped 4 bases from V and 6 bases from J, with 9 bases between. The CDR3 loop is CASSNVRDGYTF. DNA of the CDR3: TGTGCCAGTAGTAACGTACGTGATGGCTACACCTTC.

CDR3 in DNA: TGTGCCAGCAGCAAAACGAGAACTGAAGCTTTCTTT. Translated: CASSKTRTEAFF. The V and J genes are TRBV7-2 and TRBJ1-1; D unclear. This CDR3 comprises 12 residues. Germline V lookup: CDR1 SGHTA, CDR2 FQGNSA. Trimming left V 5 bases short and J 5 bases short, with 9 bases between.

This clone came up a few times. The rearrangement joins TRBV6-1 to TRBJ2-1; D is possibly TRBD1 (6 bases). Per the germline V gene, CDR1 is MNHNS and CDR2 is SASEGT. The V end lost 8 bases, the J end lost 2 bases, and 13 bases lay between the germline ends. CDR3 size: 14 residues. CDR3 bases: TGTGCCAGCTCCCTGGGACAAACCTACAATGAGCAGTTCTTC. It encodes CASSLGQTYNEQFF.

The table lists this clone with a count of one. This sequence joins TRBV7-3 and TRBJ2-6; 10 nucleotides line up with TRBD1. This CDR3 is built from 17 residues. Germline V gene lookup returns CDR1 SGHTA and CDR2 FQGTGA. Unmatched junction bases numbered 6, after V lost 5 bases and J lost 2 bases. The CDR3 nucleotides read TGTGCCAGCAGCGAGCTAGGGACAGGGGCTGGGGCCAACGTCCTGACTTTC. It is translated as CASSELGTGAGANVLTF.

The rearrangement links TRBV29-1 to TRBJ2-7; D not certain. Trimming removed 4 bases from V and 8 bases from J, with 18 bases in between. CDR3 length: 13 residues. Germline V gives CDR1 SQVTM, CDR2 ANQGSEA. CDR3 amino acids: CSVGTGESGQQYF. The CDR3 nucleotides read TGCAGCGTTGGGACCGGAGAAAGTGGTCAGCAGTACTTC.